This T cell receptor (beta chain) comes out of a study of regulatory T cells in long-lasting Graves disease. This clonotype was seen ten or more times. Time point of the sample: newly diagnosed GD, antithyroid drugs for less than 3 months. Generation of the TCR library employed RNA extracted from PBMCs. This CDR3 has 15 residues. The germline gives CDR1 SGDLS, CDR2 YYNGEE. The V gene lost 3 bases and the J gene lost 2 bases, with 14 bases spanning the gap. The TCR beta library used iRepertoire HTBI primers with Arm-PCR amplification of CDR3. TCRdb passed the multiplex PCR reads through MiXCR, listing each CDR3 protein once. Of 200,000 to 250,000 distinct CDR3 sequences listed, about 19% were seen once; the top ten hold about 11%. Separately, the same data were catalogued under a study of T cells in Graves' hyperthyroidism and ophthalmopathy.

Sequencing used peripheral blood mononuclear cells (PBMCs), obtained at new diagnosis, from a patient treated with antithyroid drugs. The chain recombines TRBV9 with TRBJ1-2; maybe TRBD1 (6 bases). This receptor was obtained from a woman in her 30s with Graves disease. The CDR3 sequence is CASSAGQLLNYGYTF. DNA for the CDR3: TGTGCCAGCAGCGCAGGACAGTTGCTAAACTATGGCTACACCTTC.